The 21 T cell receptor beta chains given below trace back to one sample, sequenced in a study of early stage breast cancer tumors. Method: immunoSEQ multiplex PCR; TCRdb's copy keeps in-frame clones and lacks some. The repertoire holds 55,000 to 70,000 clones, more than 70% seen once, with approximately 4.8% in the top ten. Sequencing was carried out using blood. These receptors were obtained from a person aged 35-49 years with breast cancer.

This clone turned up a few times. This chain joins TRBV7-3 and TRBJ2-2; D is uncertain. There are 14 residues in the CDR3. Germline V gene data show CDR1 as SGHTA and CDR2 as FQGTGA. The ends were cut back, 0 bases at V and 0 bases at J, with 2 bases in the middle. The CDR3 loop is CASSLTPNTGELFF. The DNA of the CDR3 is TGTGCCAGCAGCTTAACCCCGAACACCGGGGAGCTGTTTTTT.

J is TRBJ2-5 and V is TRBV9, with D perhaps assigned TRBD1 or TRBD2 (5 bases each). V lost 0 bases to trimming and J lost 2 bases, with 11 bases between them. The CDR3 sequence is 15 residues long. Germline V gives CDR1 SGDLS, CDR2 YYNGEE. The CDR3 DNA is TGTGCCAGCAGCGTAGTGGGACCCCGTCAAGAGACCCAGTACTTC. Amino acid sequence: CASSVVGPRQETQYF.

This sequence joins TRBV2 and TRBJ2-3; D call uncertain. The V and J ends lost 5 bases and 9 bases respectively, with 3 bases between them. The CDR3 length is 9 residues. Germline values: CDR1 SNHLY, CDR2 FYNNEI. The CDR3 sequence: CASSLTQYF. DNA of the CDR3: TGTGCCAGCAGTTTGACGCAGTATTTT.

V is TRBV5-8 and J is TRBJ2-7; D uncertain. The CDR3 is 15 residues long. Germline V CDR1 and CDR2: SGHTS, YDEGEE. Trimming pared 4 bases from V and 2 bases from J, leaving 16 bases between. CDR3 sequence reads: CASSPGERHTYEQYF. DNA of the CDR3: TGTGCCAGCAGCCCAGGAGAGAGGCATACCTACGAGCAGTACTTC.

The rearrangement uses TRBV11-1 and TRBJ1-2; TRBD1 matches 8 bases. CDR3 length: 13 amino acids. J lost 4 bases, V lost 5 bases, and 3 bases had no gene match. Germline-derived CDR1 and CDR2 are SGHAT and FQDESV (reference sequence). The CDR3 is CASSQQGGYGYTF. The CDR3 DNA follows: TGTGCCAGCAGCCAACAGGGGGGCTATGGCTACACCTTC.

The chain employs TRBV30 and TRBJ1-2; D not resolved. Trimming removed 0 bases from V and 2 bases from J, with 10 bases in between. Germline V gene sequence: CDR1 GTSNPN, CDR2 SVGIG (reference sequence). The CDR3 consists of 14 residues. The CDR3 nucleotides read TGTGCCTGGAGTGTACAATTACGGAACTATGGCTACACCTTC. Translation gives CAWSVQLRNYGYTF.

The chain carries TRBV6-5 and TRBJ1-2; 11 bases are a match to TRBD1. Trimming removed 4 bases from V and 7 bases from J; junction bases left unmatched: 11. CDR1 is MNHEY, CDR2 SVGAGI, per germline. CDR3 length equals 16 residues. The CDR3: CASSSGTGGNRFGYTF. Here the CDR3 DNA reads TGTGCCAGCAGTTCCGGGACAGGGGGAAATCGTTTTGGCTACACCTTC.

The rearrangement joins TRBV10-3 to TRBJ2-1; 14 bases agree with TRBD2. The CDR3 totals 17 residues. Germline trimming cut 0 bases from V and 9 bases from J; bases unmatched to any gene: 7. From germline, CDR1 is ENHRY and CDR2 SYGVKD. The CDR3 loop reads CAISESAGTSGRSEQFF. The CDR3 bases are TGTGCCATCAGTGAGTCCGCCGGGACTAGCGGGAGAAGTGAGCAGTTCTTC.

V and J are TRBV5-1 and TRBJ2-1, with unresolved D. Trimming cost V 4 bases and J 7 bases, with 15 bases left between them. Germline CDR1 SGHRS, CDR2 YFSETQ. This CDR3 contains 14 residues. CDR3 DNA sequence: TGCGCCAGCAGCCATACGGGTACTGGAAATGAGCAGTTCTTC. Its translation: CASSHTGTGNEQFF.

This chain links TRBV6-6 with TRBJ2-7, with 8 nucleotides matching TRBD1. The CDR3 contains 14 residues. Looked up from germline, CDR1 is MNHNY and CDR2 is SVGAGI (reference sequence). With 6 bases clipped from V and 2 bases from J, the junction kept 6 bases outside the gene matches. CDR3 DNA: TGTGCCAGCAGACGAGGACAGGGCGCCTACGAGCAGTACTTC. Protein product: CASRRGQGAYEQYF.

The chain links TRBV4-1 to TRBJ2-5; 12 bases agree with TRBD2. The germline gives CDR1 MGHRA, CDR2 YSYEKL. Losses at the gene ends were 1 base for V and 4 bases for J; bases not matched to a gene: 4. This CDR3 contains 16 residues. The CDR3 protein is CASSQGLTSGRETQYF. DNA of the CDR3: TGCGCCAGCAGCCAAGGCCTGACTAGCGGGAGAGAGACCCAGTACTTC.

This clone was counted a single time. The V and J genes are TRBV27 and TRBJ2-3; 7 nucleotides align to TRBD2. The CDR3 has 16 amino acids. From germline, CDR1 is MNHEY and CDR2 SMNVEV (reference sequence). After removal of 5 bases from V and 2 bases from J, the junction contained 10 bases not matched to a gene. In nucleotides, the CDR3 is TGTGCCAGCAGTATCCGTCCGGGACTACCCACAGATACGCAGTATTTT. Translated: CASSIRPGLPTDTQYF.

The V gene is TRBV28, the J gene TRBJ2-7; TRBD2 might be the D (6 bases). The CDR3 runs 16 residues. The germline V gene has CDR1 MDHEN and CDR2 SYDVKM. The ends were cut back, 3 bases at V and 2 bases at J, with 17 bases in the middle. CDR3 sequence reads: CASSFSPRETTYEQYF. The DNA of the CDR3 is TGTGCCAGCAGTTTCTCGCCCCGGGAGACCACCTACGAGCAGTACTTC.

This clone was seen a handful of times. The same CDR3 is also encoded by other DNA sequences in this sample. V is TRBV27 and J is TRBJ1-1; D remains ambiguous. V lost 0 bases, J lost 0 bases, and 2 bases lay in between. This CDR3 region has 13 residues. In germline, CDR1 is MNHEY, CDR2 SMNVEV (reference sequence). Here the CDR3 DNA reads TGTGCCAGCAGTTTATCGGTGAACACTGAAGCTTTCTTT. The encoded protein is CASSLSVNTEAFF.

The chain joins TRBV7-4 to TRBJ2-4; D unclear. The germline CDR1 and CDR2 sequences are SGHVT and SQSDAQ. The V and J ends lost 5 bases and 0 bases respectively, with 14 bases between them. CDR3 length: 16 residues. The CDR3 coding sequence is TGTGCCAGCAGCCCAAGGTCAGGAGAAGCCAAAAACATTCAGTACTTC. It is translated as CASSPRSGEAKNIQYF.

The sample holds one count of this clone. The chain combines TRBV28 with TRBJ1-5; D possibly corresponds to TRBD1 (6 bases). Germline V gives CDR1 MDHEN, CDR2 SYDVKM. The CDR3 consists of 13 residues. Deletions cut 7 bases from V and 6 bases from J, with 13 bases between. The CDR3 protein is CASKGQPGQPQHF. DNA for the CDR3: TGTGCCAGCAAAGGACAGCCCGGTCAGCCCCAGCATTTT.

V and J are TRBV19 and TRBJ2-1; D remains unclear. This CDR3 is built from 12 residues. Germline assignment: CDR1 LNHDA and CDR2 SQIVND (reference sequence). The V gene lost 3 bases and the J gene lost 8 bases, with 8 bases spanning the gap. The CDR3 nucleotides are TGTGCCAGTAGTATTACCAGCGATGAGCAGTTCTTC. Residues: CASSITSDEQFF.

This chain connects TRBV20-1 to TRBJ2-7, with a possible D match to TRBD1 (5 bases). V lost 6 bases and J lost 3, with 6 bases in between. Germline V CDR1 and CDR2: DFQATT, SNEGSKA (reference sequence). The CDR3 spans 10 residues. The CDR3 DNA sequence: TGCAGTGCACAGGTCTACGAGCAGTACTTC. It codes for CSAQVYEQYF.

The chain is built from TRBV6-1 and TRBJ2-7, with D hard to call. With 0 bases removed from V and 2 bases from J, the gap between germline ends came to 11 bases. The germline V gene encodes CDR1 MNHNS and CDR2 SASEGT. The CDR3 totals 15 residues. CDR3 sequence (DNA): TGTGCCAGCAGTGAAGCAGTCGCAGCCACCTACGAGCAGTACTTC. It encodes CASSEAVAATYEQYF.

The J gene is TRBJ1-4, the V gene TRBV21-1; TRBD1 is the table's D call, not checked against the DNA. TRBV21-1 is annotated as a pseudogene. The CDR3 is 20 residues long. The CDR3 is CASSKGRWRPGGALNEKLFF. Written as DNA, the CDR3 is TGTGCCAGCAGCAAAGGAAGGTGGAGGCCAGGGGGCGCTCTTAATGAAAAACTGTTTTTT.

The genes are TRBV30 and TRBJ2-3, with TRBD2 matching 7 bases. CDR3 size: 14 residues. CDR1 is GTSNPN and CDR2 is SVGIG in the germline V gene (reference sequence). V shed 2 bases and J 5 bases; nucleotides not matched to a gene: 7. The CDR3, as DNA: TGTGCCTGGAGTCTAAGGCGGGAGCGAGATACGCAGTATTTT. It is translated as CAWSLRRERDTQYF.